The sequence of this T cell receptor beta chain was determined in a study of CD8+CD57+ T cells in acquired aplastic anemia. Before being chosen for sequencing, patients had shown CD8+CD57+ cell expansion by flow cytometry. The CDR3 covers 18 residues. Looked up from germline, CDR1 is ENHRY and CDR2 is SYGVKD. Investigators profiled TCR beta VDJ and CDR3 from genomic DNA template. TCRdb recomputed calls from the reads with MiXCR, one row per CDR3 protein. The sample shows a few hundred thousand distinct CDR3 sequences, under 55% of them seen only once. Only one count was recorded for this clonotype. The sequenced sample was sorted CD4+, CD8+, or CD8+CD57+ T cells (not recorded which) from PBMCs. The J gene is TRBJ2-3, the V gene TRBV10-3, with 8 bases identical to TRBD1. The J call could be wrong; TRBJ1-5 is a better fit for the DNA end. This clonotype originated in a human donor with aplastic anemia. The CDR3: CAISGSLGSAGGTDTQHF. CDR3 bases: TGTGCCATCAGTGGGTCGTTGGGTTCCGCAGGGGGCACAGATACGCAGCATTTT.